What follows describes a single TCR beta chain. Its target is not known. This sample stems from a study of cytomegalovirus exposure and HLA in healthy donors. This CDR3 is 17 amino acids long. CDR1 is SGHDT, CDR2 YYEEEE, per germline. V trimming: 2 bases; J trimming: 0 bases; junction bases outside the gene matches: 5. PCR was performed using 60 Vbeta and 13 Jbeta primers. The method was immunoSEQ multiplex PCR; TCRdb's version includes in-frame clones alone and lacks a portion of them. Altogether some 120,000 clones are present, 75% to 90% being singletons, with the ten largest covering 1%. Whole-study findings and limits: The later analysis indicated that the majority of CMV-associated TCR beta chains appeared HLA-restricted. The authors confirmed in vitro that a few CMV-associated chains were specific for CMV antigens. Later findings reportedly placed an Asian-associated ancestry cluster below the approximately 670-donor mean for N-insertions. In a later analysis, TCR beta V- and J-gene trimming was associated with a missense DCLRE1C variant.

The source is a middle-aged man in good health and CMV-seronegative. Material: PBMCs. The genes are TRBV5-6 and TRBJ2-3; 11 bases line up with TRBD2. The CDR3 here is CASSLLAGGPSTDTQYF. In DNA, the CDR3 is TGTGCCAGCAGCTTATTAGCGGGAGGGCCCAGCACAGATACGCAGTATTTT. The complete variable domain, with remaining parts taken from reference TRBV5-6 and TRBJ2-3, reads DAGVTQSPTHLIKTRGQQVTLRCSPKSGHDTVSWYQQALGQGPQFIFQYYEEEERQRGNFPDRFSGHQFPNYSSELNVNALLLGDSALYLCASSLLAGGPSTDTQYFGPGTRLTVL.